A selection of T cell receptor beta chains follows, all from one sample in a study of Ad26.COV2.S vaccination and SARS-CoV-2 variants. The data were produced by immunoSEQ multiplex PCR, yet TCRdb's version contains in-frame clones alone and is incomplete. The profile shows over 130,000 clones, 86% of them singletons. The sequencing used peripheral blood, collected after recovery from COVID-19. The origin of the receptors is a human donor who had recovered from COVID-19. CDR3s include the opening cysteine and the closing phenylalanine or tryptophan. D genes are given only for firm matches. For some rows the clone size is stated as once, few or many, or as a class when expanded; others skip it.

CDR3nt: TGTGCCAGCAGCTTAGTCGGTGGGACGGAAAGCTCCTACAATGAGCAGTTCTTC
CDR3aa: CASSLVGGTESSYNEQFF
d_gene: -
len: 18
v_gene: TRBV11-2
j_gene: TRBJ2-1
abundance: once

CDR3nt: TGTGCCAGCACCCCAGGCAACGGCCTCTCACCCCTCCACTTT
CDR3aa: CASTPGNGLSPLHF
d_gene: -
len: 14
v_gene: TRBV7-9
j_gene: TRBJ1-6
abundance: -

CDR3nt: TGTGCCAACAGGGTACAGGGGAACACTGAAGCTTTCTTT
CDR3aa: CANRVQGNTEAFF
d_gene: -
len: 13
v_gene: TRBV2
j_gene: TRBJ1-1
abundance: -

CDR3nt: TGTGCCAGCAGCGTAGGGGCACAGGGGAGAAGCACAGATACGCAGTATTTT
CDR3aa: CASSVGAQGRSTDTQYF
d_gene: TRBD1
len: 17
v_gene: TRBV9
j_gene: TRBJ2-3
abundance: -

CDR3nt: TGTGCCAGTAGTGAGGAGGTCGAAGGGGGTTGGAACACTGAAGCTTTCTTT
CDR3aa: CASSEEVEGGWNTEAFF
d_gene: -
len: 17
v_gene: TRBV19
j_gene: TRBJ1-1
abundance: -

CDR3nt: TGTGCCAGCAAGAGCCAGGAACAGCCAGAGAAAGCTTTCTTT
CDR3aa: CASKSQEQPEKAFF
d_gene: -
len: 14
v_gene: TRBV6-6
j_gene: TRBJ1-1
abundance: -

CDR3nt: TGTGCCAGCAGCTCCCGGGATAAGGGGGGCTCCTACGAGCAGTACTTC
CDR3aa: CASSSRDKGGSYEQYF
d_gene: -
len: 16
v_gene: TRBV7-9
j_gene: TRBJ2-7
abundance: -

CDR3nt: TGTGCCAGCAGAGAACAGGCTCCGGATGAGCAGTTCTTC
CDR3aa: CASREQAPDEQFF
d_gene: -
len: 13
v_gene: TRBV2
j_gene: TRBJ2-1
abundance: -

CDR3nt: TGTGCCAGCAGCCGAAGCGGACAGAAAGGGGTTGAGCAGTTCTTC
CDR3aa: CASSRSGQKGVEQFF
d_gene: -
len: 15
v_gene: TRBV3-1/TRBV3-2
j_gene: TRBJ2-1
abundance: -

CDR3nt: TGTGCCAGCTCACCACAAGGACAGGGGCCGTCGGTGGGTCGCTACGAGCAGTACTTC
CDR3aa: CASSPQGQGPSVGRYEQYF
d_gene: TRBD1
len: 19
v_gene: TRBV18
j_gene: TRBJ2-7
abundance: few

CDR3nt: TGTGCCAGCAGATTGGCAGGTAGCGAGCAGTTCTTC
CDR3aa: CASRLAGSEQFF
d_gene: -
len: 12
v_gene: TRBV7-2
j_gene: TRBJ2-1
abundance: -

CDR3nt: TGTGCCAGCAGGACGCGGGGTAGCACAGATACGCAGTATTTT
CDR3aa: CASRTRGSTDTQYF
d_gene: -
len: 14
v_gene: TRBV28
j_gene: TRBJ2-3
abundance: -

CDR3nt: TGTGCCAGCAGCTTAGAAGAGTCGGCAGGGCAGTTGTTTAGCTATGGCTACACCTTC
CDR3aa: CASSLEESAGQLFSYGYTF
d_gene: -
len: 19
v_gene: TRBV11-2
j_gene: TRBJ1-2
abundance: few

CDR3nt: TGTGCCAGCAGCCCCGGTCGGGGATGGGCTGAAGCTTTCTTT
CDR3aa: CASSPGRGWAEAFF
d_gene: -
len: 14
v_gene: TRBV7-2
j_gene: TRBJ1-1
abundance: few